A selection of T cell receptor beta chains follows, all from one sample in a study of blood T cell repertoires in COVID-19. TCRdb's table, derived via immunoSEQ multiplex PCR, lists solely in-frame clones and lacks some. The sample has approximately 53,000 clones; under 90% are singletons. Material for sequencing was peripheral blood. These receptors originate from a woman aged 80 or older with COVID-19, enrolled during active disease. Both conserved end residues are part of each CDR3. The order of the fields is clone size, J gene, V gene, D gene, CDR3 DNA, CDR3 protein. D genes are given only for firm matches. Rows give clone size only sometimes, using once, few, many, or a class for an expanded clone.

clone_size: -; j_call: TRBJ2-5; v_call: TRBV5-4; d_call: TRBD2; cdr3_nt: TGTGCCAGCAGCTTGGGACTAGCGGGACAGGAGACCCAGTACTTC; cdr3_aa: CASSLGLAGQETQYF
clone_size: -; j_call: TRBJ2-1; v_call: TRBV4-1; d_call: TRBD2; cdr3_nt: TGCGCCAGCAGCCGCCCGGAAGCGGGAGCCGGGTCCTACAATGAGCAGTTCTTC; cdr3_aa: CASSRPEAGAGSYNEQFF
clone_size: -; j_call: TRBJ2-7; v_call: TRBV7-9; d_call: -; cdr3_nt: TGTGCCACTGGAGGCGGCAGCTCCTACGAGCAGTACTTC; cdr3_aa: CATGGGSSYEQYF
clone_size: -; j_call: TRBJ1-1; v_call: TRBV6-2/TRBV6-3; d_call: TRBD1; cdr3_nt: TGTGCCAGCAGTTTAACAGGGGTTGGAACTGAAGCTTTCTTT; cdr3_aa: CASSLTGVGTEAFF
clone_size: -; j_call: TRBJ2-5; v_call: TRBV3-1/TRBV3-2; d_call: TRBD2; cdr3_nt: TGTGCCAGCAGCCAAGGAAGCGGGGGAGAGACCCAGTACTTC; cdr3_aa: CASSQGSGGETQYF
clone_size: -; j_call: TRBJ2-7; v_call: TRBV10-3; d_call: TRBD2; cdr3_nt: TGTGCCATCAGTGAGTTAGCAGCGGGAGTTCTCTCCTACGAGCAGTACTTC; cdr3_aa: CAISELAAGVLSYEQYF
clone_size: -; j_call: TRBJ2-4; v_call: TRBV19; d_call: TRBD1; cdr3_nt: TGTGCCAGTAGTTCCGGGACAGCGATAGCCAAAAACATTCAGTACTTC; cdr3_aa: CASSSGTAIAKNIQYF
clone_size: -; j_call: TRBJ2-1; v_call: TRBV5-6; d_call: TRBD2; cdr3_nt: TGTGCCAGCAGCTTGGCGGGACTAGCGGGAGTGGGTGAGCAGTTCTTC; cdr3_aa: CASSLAGLAGVGEQFF
clone_size: once; j_call: TRBJ2-1; v_call: TRBV24-1; d_call: -; cdr3_nt: TGTGCCACCAGCAAAGGGGGACCGAGCTACAATGAGCAGTTCTTC; cdr3_aa: CATSKGGPSYNEQFF
clone_size: -; j_call: TRBJ2-5; v_call: TRBV12-3/TRBV12-4; d_call: -; cdr3_nt: TGTGCCAGCAGACGACAGGTTCGAGAGACCCAGTACTTC; cdr3_aa: CASRRQVRETQYF
clone_size: -; j_call: TRBJ2-7; v_call: TRBV11-2; d_call: -; cdr3_nt: TGTGCCAGCAGCTTGGACTTGGGCAGCTTTTACGAGCAGTACTTC; cdr3_aa: CASSLDLGSFYEQYF
clone_size: -; j_call: TRBJ2-1; v_call: TRBV27; d_call: TRBD2; cdr3_nt: TGTGCCAGCAGGGGACTAGCGGGGTACTACAATGAGCAGTTCTTC; cdr3_aa: CASRGLAGYYNEQFF
clone_size: -; j_call: TRBJ1-4; v_call: TRBV28; d_call: TRBD1; cdr3_nt: TGTGCCAGCAGCCCTGGGACAGGGCTGCCCGAAAAACTGTTTTTT; cdr3_aa: CASSPGTGLPEKLFF
clone_size: -; j_call: TRBJ2-1; v_call: TRBV5-5; d_call: TRBD2; cdr3_nt: TGTGCCAGCAGCTTGGCCCAGGGGACTAGCGGGTTCTTC; cdr3_aa: CASSLAQGTSGFF
clone_size: -; j_call: TRBJ2-7; v_call: TRBV6-5; d_call: -; cdr3_nt: TGTGCCAGCAACGACAAAAGGGGCTACGAGCAGTACTTC; cdr3_aa: CASNDKRGYEQYF
clone_size: few; j_call: TRBJ1-1; v_call: TRBV10-3; d_call: -; cdr3_nt: TGTGCCATCAGTGTTTCAGGCCTCACTGAAGCTTTCTTT; cdr3_aa: CAISVSGLTEAFF
clone_size: -; j_call: TRBJ2-1; v_call: TRBV10-1; d_call: TRBD2; cdr3_nt: TGCGCCAGCAGTGGCGGGACTAGCGGGAGGGCCGCGAGATGTTACAATGAGCAGTTCTTC; cdr3_aa: CASSGGTSGRAARCYNEQFF
clone_size: -; j_call: TRBJ2-5; v_call: TRBV19; d_call: TRBD1; cdr3_nt: TGCTGGGAGAGGGGGCGCTTAGAGACCCAGTACTTC; cdr3_aa: CWERGRLETQYF
clone_size: -; j_call: TRBJ2-2; v_call: TRBV7-3; d_call: TRBD2; cdr3_nt: TGTGCCAGCAGCTCCGGACTAGCGGGAGGCTCCGGGGAGCTGTTTTTT; cdr3_aa: CASSSGLAGGSGELFF
clone_size: -; j_call: TRBJ1-1; v_call: TRBV28; d_call: TRBD1; cdr3_nt: TGTGCCAGCAAAGCCGGAACAGGGGCCACTGAAGCTTTCTTT; cdr3_aa: CASKAGTGATEAFF
clone_size: -; j_call: TRBJ1-6; v_call: TRBV28; d_call: -; cdr3_nt: TGTGCCAGCCTACAGGGTAGGGCCTATAATTCACCCCTCCACTTT; cdr3_aa: CASLQGRAYNSPLHF
clone_size: -; j_call: TRBJ2-3; v_call: TRBV24-1; d_call: -; cdr3_nt: TGTGCCACCAGTGATTTGGTGGGACTCACAGATACGCAGTATTTT; cdr3_aa: CATSDLVGLTDTQYF
clone_size: once; j_call: TRBJ2-3; v_call: TRBV4-2; d_call: TRBD2; cdr3_nt: TGTGCCAGCTCCGTTACGGCTAGCGGGGGCACAGATACGCAGTATTTT; cdr3_aa: CASSVTASGGTDTQYF
clone_size: -; j_call: TRBJ2-7; v_call: TRBV28; d_call: -; cdr3_nt: TGTGCCAGCAGTCTTCTTTCTGGGGGCAGGACCTACGAGCAGTACTTC; cdr3_aa: CASSLLSGGRTYEQYF
clone_size: -; j_call: TRBJ2-7; v_call: TRBV19; d_call: TRBD1; cdr3_nt: TGTGCCACTAAGGACAGGGCCTACGAGCAGTACTTC; cdr3_aa: CATKDRAYEQYF
clone_size: -; j_call: TRBJ2-7; v_call: TRBV28; d_call: -; cdr3_nt: TGTGCCAGCAGTTTAATTGCGGGGGCGCACCAGCAGTACTTC; cdr3_aa: CASSLIAGAHQQYF
clone_size: -; j_call: TRBJ2-5; v_call: TRBV10-3; d_call: TRBD1; cdr3_nt: TGTGCCATCAGACCGGGACAGCAAGAGACCCAGTACTTC; cdr3_aa: CAIRPGQQETQYF
clone_size: few; j_call: TRBJ1-2; v_call: TRBV4-2; d_call: -; cdr3_nt: TGTGCCAGCAGCCAAGTCGGGACAATGAGACAGCCAGACTACACCTTC; cdr3_aa: CASSQVGTMRQPDYTF
clone_size: few; j_call: TRBJ2-1; v_call: TRBV7-3; d_call: TRBD1; cdr3_nt: TGTGCCAGCAGCTTATCCGGGACAGGGGGCTTGCGGGAGCCCTACAATGAGCAGTTCTTC; cdr3_aa: CASSLSGTGGLREPYNEQFF
clone_size: -; j_call: TRBJ2-7; v_call: TRBV3-1/TRBV3-2; d_call: TRBD1; cdr3_nt: TGTGCCAGCAGCTTGCATCTGACAGGGAGATTACCGTACGAGCAGTACTTC; cdr3_aa: CASSLHLTGRLPYEQYF
clone_size: -; j_call: TRBJ1-2; v_call: TRBV5-1; d_call: -; cdr3_nt: TGCGCCAGCAGCTTCGACAAGGACTACACCTTC; cdr3_aa: CASSFDKDYTF
clone_size: -; j_call: TRBJ2-1; v_call: TRBV6-5; d_call: TRBD2; cdr3_nt: TGTGCCAGCAGTCAACTAGCGGCCTACAATGAGCAGTTCTTC; cdr3_aa: CASSQLAAYNEQFF
clone_size: -; j_call: TRBJ2-3; v_call: TRBV6-1; d_call: TRBD2; cdr3_nt: TGTGCCAGCAGTGACCGGACTAGCGGGAGAGTAAACACAGATACGCAGTATTTT; cdr3_aa: CASSDRTSGRVNTDTQYF
clone_size: -; j_call: TRBJ2-7; v_call: TRBV27; d_call: -; cdr3_nt: TGTGCCAGCAGTTCCCTGGCTTACGAGCAGTACTTC; cdr3_aa: CASSSLAYEQYF
clone_size: -; j_call: TRBJ2-1; v_call: TRBV10-2; d_call: -; cdr3_nt: TGCGCCAGCAGTGCCCTCTCGAGGAATGAGCAGTTCTTC; cdr3_aa: CASSALSRNEQFF
clone_size: -; j_call: TRBJ2-7; v_call: TRBV3-1/TRBV3-2; d_call: TRBD2; cdr3_nt: TGTGCCAGCAGCCCCTTTGCTAGCGGGAGATACGAGCAGTACTTC; cdr3_aa: CASSPFASGRYEQYF